This T cell receptor beta chain was obtained from a study of T cells after yellow fever vaccination. Points on this clonotype: As yet, its antigen is unknown.

Template-switching 5'RACE yielded the TCR cDNA; a universal primer site and UMIs were added in the process. In TCRdb, the 5' RACE reads were re-called with MiXCR into one record per CDR3 protein. This sample yields 250,000 to 400,000 distinct CDR3 sequences, of which 4.1% are seen a single time; around 25% belongs to the top ten. Findings of the study overall: In post-booster samples, most primary-vaccination clones reappeared (96% CD4, 75% to 90% CD8). Relatively few clonotypes were ones that appeared in both CD4 and CD8 compartments. Weaker in magnitude, the secondary response showed a faster peak on day 5 versus 15.

This receptor was taken from a man between 18 and 35 years old who received the YFV17D yellow fever vaccine. The material sequenced was PBMCs, taken 5 days after the yellow fever booster vaccination.

CDR3 nucleotides: TGTGCCAGCAGCCTCAGCGGGGGGACAGGGACCCACGAGCAGTACGTC. Its translation is CASSLSGGTGTHEQYV. The J gene is TRBJ2-7, the V gene TRBV7-9, with D tentatively TRBD1 or TRBD2 (9 bases each). This CDR3 region has 16 residues. V lost 5 bases and J lost 5, with 22 bases in between. Germline CDR1 is SEHNR and CDR2 is FQNEAQ (reference sequence).